Below, one T cell receptor beta chain is given with its context. The antigen remains unidentified. The data originate from a study of long-term antiretroviral therapy in people with HIV. General study findings and limits: After ART, diversity increased yet remained lower than transplant donor controls.

Survey level was the resolution at which the v3.0 immunoSEQ assay ran. The study targeted about 35,000-55,000 T-cell genomes per sample in sequencing. The assay was immunoSEQ multiplex PCR, and TCRdb's table has in-frame clones only and misses some. Found here are tens of thousands of clones, 84% of them singletons; the top ten hold roughly 2.3%. CDR1 and CDR2 from the germline V gene are MNHEY and SMNVEV (reference sequence). V was clipped by 8 bases and J by 4 bases, with 20 bases between them. CDR3 length equals 15 residues. The clonotype originates from a man in his fifties with HIV. The chain combines TRBV27 with TRBJ2-5, with D unclear. The sequencing here drew on unsorted PBMCs, taken 3 years after starting antiretroviral therapy. DNA of the CDR3: TGTGCCAGCGGTCCCTTGCCCCCTGGCCCAGAGACCCAGTACTTC. It is translated as CASGPLPPGPETQYF.